The 24 T cell receptor beta chains reported below all come from one sample, sequenced in a study of shared clonotypes between healthy human individuals. The data were produced by immunoSEQ multiplex PCR, yet TCRdb's version contains in-frame clones alone and is incomplete. The profile shows fewer than 1.6 million clones, around 98.5% of them singletons. The sequencing sample was made of naive CD4+ T cells sorted from blood. The subset here: CD45RA+ positively selected. These receptors were taken from a man younger than 40 in good health.

The J gene is TRBJ2-1, the V gene TRBV5-6, with D tentatively TRBD1 (5 bases). Germline CDR1 SGHDT, CDR2 YYEEEE. The CDR3 consists of 14 residues. V was trimmed by 4 bases and J by 12 bases, leaving 20 bases between them. CDR3 DNA sequence: TGTGCCAGCAGCAACCACGACAGTCCCTCAGGGCAGTTCTTC. This codes for CASSNHDSPSGQFF.

The chain combines TRBV19 with TRBJ2-5, with 8 bases matching TRBD1. V lost 4 bases, J lost 2 bases, and 3 bases stayed unmatched. The CDR3 is made up of 14 amino acids. In germline, CDR1 is LNHDA, CDR2 SQIVND (reference sequence). In DNA form, the CDR3 reads TGTGCCAGTAGTAAAAACAGGGGGCAAGAGACCCAGTACTTC. It translates to CASSKNRGQETQYF.

The chain joins TRBV7-8 to TRBJ2-7; unclear D gene. This CDR3 spans 11 amino acids. Germline lookup yields CDR1 SGHVS and CDR2 FQNEAQ. Deletions cut 8 bases from V and 3 bases from J, with 8 bases between. The CDR3 spells CASGVVYEQYF. CDR3 in DNA: TGTGCCAGCGGAGTGGTCTACGAGCAGTACTTC.

On this clone itself: The sample has other DNA sequences that encode this CDR3 too. The CDR3 region has the DNA TGCGCCAGCAGCTTTGGACTCACCTACGAGCAGTACTTC. Amino acid sequence: CASSFGLTYEQYF. The chain links TRBV5-1 to TRBJ2-7; D possibly corresponds to TRBD2 (5 bases). CDR1 SGHRS and CDR2 YFSETQ come from the germline V gene. The CDR3 consists of 13 residues. V was shortened by 2 bases and J by 2 bases, with 8 bases between the two germline ends.

The V call is TRBV9, the J call TRBJ2-3; D might be TRBD1 (5 bases). Trimming took 0 bases from V and 0 from J, leaving 14 bases between them. CDR1 and CDR2 from the germline V gene are SGDLS and YYNGEE. The CDR3 spans 17 residues. The CDR3: CASSVAKGKASTDTQYF. For the CDR3, the DNA is TGTGCCAGCAGCGTAGCTAAGGGGAAAGCTAGCACAGATACGCAGTATTTT.

The chain recombines TRBV7-3 with TRBJ2-1; 10 nucleotides agree with TRBD2. Per the germline V gene, CDR1 is SGHTA and CDR2 is FQGTGA. The V and J ends lost 4 bases and 5 bases, in that order; junction bases with no gene match: 11. This CDR3 is 17 amino acids long. The CDR3 sequence is CASSSPTGLALNNEQFF. The CDR3 DNA sequence: TGTGCCAGCAGCTCACCAACGGGACTAGCGTTGAACAATGAGCAGTTCTTC.

The chain uses TRBV20-1 and TRBJ2-7; possibly TRBD1 or TRBD2 for D (5 bases each). The CDR3 covers 10 residues. The germline V gene has CDR1 DFQATT and CDR2 SNEGSKA (reference sequence). Trimming stripped 6 bases from V and 9 bases from J, with 12 bases between. The CDR3 bases are TGCAGTGCAACGGGACCACGGCAGTACTTC. Its protein is CSATGPRQYF.

The chain employs TRBV5-4 and TRBJ2-1; 11 bases are shared with TRBD2. With 0 bases clipped from V and 12 bases from J, the junction kept 2 bases outside the gene matches. The CDR3 is made up of 13 amino acids. Germline V gene lookup returns CDR1 SGHNT and CDR2 YYREEE (reference sequence). CDR3 protein: CASSLAGTSGQFF. Here the CDR3 DNA reads TGTGCCAGCAGCTTGGCCGGGACTAGCGGGCAGTTCTTC.

The chain couples TRBV7-2 to TRBJ1-1; D remains ambiguous. Germline CDR1 is SGHTA and CDR2 is FQGNSA. V dropped 0 bases and J dropped 1 base, with 6 bases sitting between them. This CDR3 contains 14 residues. CDR3 DNA: TGTGCCAGCAGCTTAGCAGTTAAGAACACTGAAGCTTTCTTT. Its protein product is CASSLAVKNTEAFF.

This rearrangement joins TRBV19 to TRBJ1-1, with D possibly TRBD1 on 5 matching bases. The V gene's germline CDR1 is LNHDA and CDR2 SQIVND (reference sequence). Between the trimmed V and J ends, which lost 5 bases and 1 base, there was a span of 23 bases. This CDR3 comprises 18 residues. CDR3 DNA sequence: TGTGCCAGTAGTGGGGGTGCGGGTCTTACCCTCAAGAACACTGAAGCTTTCTTT. Its translation: CASSGGAGLTLKNTEAFF.

The chain employs TRBV14 and TRBJ1-4; D may be TRBD1 (6 bases). Looked up from germline, CDR1 is SGHDN and CDR2 is FVKESK. This CDR3 region has 16 residues. V lost 2 bases and J 6 bases, leaving 16 bases between the germline ends. CDR3 nucleotide sequence: TGTGCCAGCAGCCAAAGAGGTCGGGGGGCATATGAAAAACTGTTTTTT. Protein sequence: CASSQRGRGAYEKLFF.

This chain links TRBV7-8 with TRBJ2-1, with TRBD2 matching over 11 bases. This CDR3 is built from 15 residues. V lost 5 bases to trimming and J lost 2 bases; unmatched junction nucleotides: 2. CDR1 and CDR2 from the germline V gene are SGHVS and FQNEAQ. The CDR3, as DNA: TGTGCCAGCAGCACTAGCGGGAGCGCCTACAATGAGCAGTTCTTC. Residues: CASSTSGSAYNEQFF.

This clone was seen just once. V gene TRBV5-5 combines with J gene TRBJ1-4; a possible D gene is TRBD1 (5 bases). CDR3 length equals 16 residues. V lost 4 bases and J lost 2, with 15 bases in between. Germline values: CDR1 SGHKS, CDR2 YYEKEE (reference sequence). The CDR3 spells CASSVQDSWTNEKLFF. The CDR3 DNA reads as TGTGCCAGCAGCGTACAGGATAGTTGGACTAATGAAAAACTGTTTTTT.

V usage is TRBV5-1 and J usage is TRBJ2-2; D call uncertain. Germline CDR1 SGHRS, CDR2 YFSETQ. The CDR3 is made up of 13 amino acids. V lost 4 bases to trimming and J lost 3 bases, with 7 bases between them. The CDR3 region has the DNA TGCGCCAGCAGCACAGCCTACACCGGGGAGCTGTTTTTT. This codes for CASSTAYTGELFF.

The rearrangement joins TRBV10-2 to TRBJ2-3; no definite D call. V dropped 6 bases and J dropped 1 base, with 11 bases sitting between them. From germline, CDR1 is WSHSY and CDR2 SAAADI. This CDR3 contains 14 residues. CDR3 sequence (DNA): TGCGCCAGCAGCCCAGAGGCCGGCACAGATACGCAGTATTTT. Protein: CASSPEAGTDTQYF.

This chain links TRBV10-2 with TRBJ1-1, with D possibly being TRBD1 (5 bases). Trimming took off 7 bases at V and 0 bases at J, with 12 bases between the two ends. Germline CDR1 WSHSY, CDR2 SAAADI. The CDR3 runs 14 residues. CDR3 amino acids: CASKEGRMNTEAFF. CDR3 nucleotides: TGCGCCAGCAAAGAGGGACGGATGAACACTGAAGCTTTCTTT.

In regard to this clone: This CDR3 is also generated by other DNA sequences in the sample. The chain links TRBV10-1 to TRBJ2-7; the D call may be TRBD1 or TRBD2 (5 bases each). Germline CDR1 WNHNN, CDR2 SYGVQD (reference sequence). The CDR3 spans 12 residues. The V gene lost 9 bases and the J gene lost 2 bases, with 11 bases spanning the gap. In DNA form, the CDR3 reads TGCGCCAGTAGCCGGGACCCCTACGAGCAGTACTTC. Protein: CASSRDPYEQYF.

V is TRBV5-5 and J is TRBJ1-4; no definite D call. The CDR3 runs to 13 residues. V was cut by 0 bases and J by 8 bases, with 8 bases left in between. CDR1 and CDR2 from the germline V gene are SGHKS and YYEKEE (reference sequence). CDR3 in amino acids: CASSLAAREKLFF. In DNA, the CDR3 is TGTGCCAGCAGCTTGGCGGCCAGGGAAAAACTGTTTTTT.

This clone was seen a single time. The rearrangement uses TRBV7-2 and TRBJ2-3; D is uncertain. The CDR3 has 11 amino acids. Trimming left V 5 bases short and J 2 bases short, with 2 bases between. Germline CDR1 reads SGHTA; CDR2 reads FQGNSA. CDR3 protein: CASSTTDTQYF. CDR3 DNA: TGTGCCAGCAGCACCACAGATACGCAGTATTTT.

A note on this clone: The sample contains more than one DNA sequence encoding this CDR3. V is TRBV20-1 and J is TRBJ2-4; D not certain. Trimming took off 6 bases at V and 1 base at J, with 4 bases between the two ends. Germline V gives CDR1 DFQATT, CDR2 SNEGSKA (reference sequence). The CDR3 covers 11 residues. The CDR3 spells CSASAKNIQYF. In nucleotides, the CDR3 is TGCAGTGCAAGTGCCAAAAACATTCAGTACTTC.

In its sample, this clone was seen once. This rearrangement joins TRBV5-1 to TRBJ2-7; D is perhaps TRBD1 (6 bases). The V gene lost 6 bases and the J gene lost 3 bases, with 13 bases spanning the gap. The length of the CDR3 is 13 residues. Germline values: CDR1 SGHRS, CDR2 YFSETQ. The CDR3 is CASTPTGSYEQYF. The CDR3 coding sequence is TGCGCCAGCACCCCGACAGGAAGCTACGAGCAGTACTTC.

The J gene is TRBJ1-1, the V gene TRBV7-2; D is possibly TRBD1 (5 bases). The CDR3 length is 15 residues. Germline V gives CDR1 SGHTA, CDR2 FQGNSA. V gave up 4 bases and J gave up 2 bases, with 14 bases separating them. The CDR3 nucleotides read TGTGCCAGCAGCTACTACCGGGACCCAAACACTGAAGCTTTCTTT. Translating it yields CASSYYRDPNTEAFF.

V gene TRBV7-8 combines with J gene TRBJ1-5; possibly TRBD1 for D (5 bases). Trimming left V 3 bases short and J 7 bases short, with 10 bases between. The CDR3 extends over 13 amino acids. Germline values: CDR1 SGHVS, CDR2 FQNEAQ. The CDR3 sequence is CASSFSREQPQHF. The CDR3 DNA follows: TGTGCCAGCAGCTTTTCCAGGGAACAGCCCCAGCATTTT.

The chain combines TRBV5-1 with TRBJ1-1; 7 bases fit TRBD1. This CDR3 spans 14 amino acids. V lost 2 bases and J lost 5; bases outside the gene matches: 6. Germline V gene sequence: CDR1 SGHRS, CDR2 YFSETQ. The CDR3 sequence: CASSFPGGTTEAFF. In DNA, the CDR3 is TGCGCCAGCAGCTTCCCAGGGGGGACTACTGAAGCTTTCTTT.